This T cell receptor beta chain was recorded in a study of blood T cell repertoires in COVID-19. Libraries were prepared by immunoSEQ multiplex PCR; TCRdb keeps only in-frame clonotypes and omits some of them. Altogether 140,000 or so clones are present, 75% to 90% being singletons, with the ten largest covering over 9%. Symptom resolution, clearance, or two negative PCRs marked donors in Cohort 3 as recovered. The J segment lost 2 bases and the V segment lost 2 bases, leaving 6 bases of the junction unmatched. The CDR3 loop spans 15 amino acids. Germline CDR1 reads SGHNT; CDR2 reads YYREEE (reference sequence).

The source is a man aged 55 to 70 who had recovered from COVID-19. The V gene is TRBV5-4, the J gene TRBJ2-7, with TRBD2 identical over 8 bases. Sequences were obtained from PBMCs or T cells enriched from blood (not recorded which). CDR3 nucleotide sequence: TGTGCCAGCAGCTTTATCGGGAGGGGGACCTACGAGCAGTACTTC. Its translation is CASSFIGRGTYEQYF. Full variable domain (remainder filled in from reference TRBV5-4 and TRBJ2-7): ETGVTQSPTHLIKTRGQQVTLRCSSQSGHNTVSWYQQALGQGPQFIFQYYREEENGRGNFPPRFSGLQFPNYSSELNVNALELDDSALYLCASSFIGRGTYEQYFGPGTRLTVT.